The clone carrying this T cell receptor beta chain was recorded only once. This sample stems from a study of blood T cell repertoires in COVID-19. Study details: The cDNA or gDNA used as material had been derived from T cells, B-cell-depleted T cells, or PBMCs.

This CDR3 region has 15 residues. Germline V gene lookup returns CDR1 LNHNV and CDR2 YYDKDF (reference sequence). Trimming took off 1 base at V and 6 bases at J, with 10 bases between the two ends. Method: immunoSEQ multiplex PCR; TCRdb's copy keeps in-frame clones and lacks some. The table shows around 100,000 clones, with about 89% occurring only once. This chain uses TRBV15 with TRBJ1-6; weak D call: TRBD1 (5 bases). The sequenced sample consisted of peripheral blood. This TCR derives from a man aged 55 to 70 with acute or convalescent COVID-19. In nucleotides, the CDR3 is TGTGCCACCAGCAGAGCGACAGTAGCTAATTCACCCCTCCACTTT. This translates into CATSRATVANSPLHF. The full variable domain, with the rest looked up from reference TRBV15 and TRBJ1-6, is DAMVIQNPRYQVTQFGKPVTLSCSQTLNHNVMYWYQQKSSQAPKLLFHYYDKDFNNEADTPDNFQSRRPNTSFCFLDIRSPGLGDTAMYLCATSRATVANSPLHFGNGTRLTVT.